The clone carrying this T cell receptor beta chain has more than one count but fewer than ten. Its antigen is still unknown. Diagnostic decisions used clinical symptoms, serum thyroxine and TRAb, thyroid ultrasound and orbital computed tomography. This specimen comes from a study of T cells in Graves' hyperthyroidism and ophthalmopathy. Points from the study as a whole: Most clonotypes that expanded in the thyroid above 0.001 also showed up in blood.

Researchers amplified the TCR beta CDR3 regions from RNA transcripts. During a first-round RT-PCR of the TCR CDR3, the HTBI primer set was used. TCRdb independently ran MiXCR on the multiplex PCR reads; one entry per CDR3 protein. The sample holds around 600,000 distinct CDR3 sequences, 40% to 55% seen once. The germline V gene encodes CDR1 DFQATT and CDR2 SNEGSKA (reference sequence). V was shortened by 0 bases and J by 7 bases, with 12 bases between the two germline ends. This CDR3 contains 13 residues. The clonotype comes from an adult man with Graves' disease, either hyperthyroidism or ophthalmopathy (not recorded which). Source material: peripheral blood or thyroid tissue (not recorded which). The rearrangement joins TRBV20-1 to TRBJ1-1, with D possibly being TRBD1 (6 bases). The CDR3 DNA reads TGCAGTGCTAGAGAGGGGGCTGGTGTTGAAGCTTTCTTT. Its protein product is CSAREGAGVEAFF.